What follows are 24 T cell receptor beta chains derived from one specimen sequenced in a study of response to subunit inactivated influenza vaccine. One entry per CDR3 protein results from TCRdb running MiXCR on the RT-PCR reads. The sample includes fewer than 600,000 distinct CDR3 sequences, approximately 6.9% of them seen just once. This sample comprised PBMCs from blood, obtained 23 to 25 months after vaccination. The receptors here all came from a man aged 50 to 69 who received an inactivated influenza vaccine.

The chain uses TRBV9 and TRBJ1-5, with 9 bases aligning to TRBD1. V gave up 5 bases and J gave up 3 bases; unmatched junction bases: 6. The CDR3 length is 15 residues. Germline loops: CDR1 SGDLS, CDR2 YYNGEE. The CDR3 region is CASRPDRGANQPQHF. In nucleotides, the CDR3 is TGTGCCAGCAGACCCGACAGGGGGGCCAATCAGCCCCAGCATTTT.

This clonotype was counted a few times. This chain joins TRBV6-2 or TRBV6-3 and TRBJ2-1; TRBD2 matches 8 bases. Germline V gene sequence: CDR1 MNHEY, CDR2 SVGEGT. Trimming took 6 bases from V and 6 from J; bases not matched to a gene: 10. The CDR3 runs 15 residues. The CDR3 DNA reads as TGTGCCAGCAGGACAACGGGGGGGCCGGGCAATGAGCAGTTCTTC. Translated, it gives CASRTTGGPGNEQFF.

This clonotype was seen at least ten times. CDR3 region: CASSQGVSQPQHF. For the CDR3, the DNA is TGTGCCAGCAGCCAGGGGGTTAGTCAGCCCCAGCATTTT. This chain links TRBV6-1 with TRBJ1-5; 7 positions agree with TRBD1. The CDR3 spans 13 residues. Germline-derived CDR1 and CDR2 are MNHNS and SASEGT. J gave up 6 bases and V 6 bases, and 5 bases lay outside the gene matches.

This sequence joins TRBV6-5 and TRBJ1-5; possibly TRBD1 for D (5 bases). This CDR3 comprises 17 residues. Per germline, CDR1 MNHEY and CDR2 SVGAGI. With 2 bases removed from V and 5 bases from J, the gap between germline ends came to 19 bases. CDR3 DNA sequence: TGTGCCAGCAGTTACGTTGTGGGACCTCAACCTTATCAGCCCCAGCATTTT. Amino acids: CASSYVVGPQPYQPQHF.

This clonotype was counted only a few times. V gene TRBV20-1 combines with J gene TRBJ2-1; TRBD1 matches at 9 bases. This CDR3 region has 15 residues. Germline V gene data show CDR1 as DFQATT and CDR2 as SNEGSKA (reference sequence). V trimming: 6 bases; J trimming: 8 bases; junction bases outside the gene matches: 14. This CDR3 is CSASASYRGRDEQFF. Here the CDR3 DNA reads TGCAGTGCCTCTGCTAGTTACAGGGGGCGGGATGAGCAGTTCTTC.

A few counts support this clonotype. The genes are TRBV7-9 and TRBJ1-1; unclear D gene. The CDR3 has 14 amino acids. Trimming cost V 3 bases and J 1 base, with 9 bases left between them. The germline gives CDR1 SEHNR, CDR2 FQNEAQ (reference sequence). The CDR3 DNA sequence: TGTGCCAGCAGCTTCCTGAGTGGGAACACTGAAGCTTTCTTT. This codes for CASSFLSGNTEAFF.

This clonotype was counted only a few times. The chain carries TRBV20-1 and TRBJ1-1, with unresolved D. Germline CDR1 is DFQATT and CDR2 is SNEGSKA (reference sequence). This CDR3 is built from 13 residues. The DNA of the CDR3 is TGCAGACCGTTACCGGGTGGTTTTACTGAAGCTTTCTTT. It translates to CRPLPGGFTEAFF.

This clonotype was detected ten times or more. The chain recombines TRBV4-2 with TRBJ2-7; D call uncertain. Germline V gene sequence: CDR1 LGHNA, CDR2 YNFKEQ. Trimming cost V 0 bases and J 5 bases, with 11 bases left between them. The CDR3 is 14 residues long. CDR3: CASSQEKLANEQYF. As DNA, the CDR3 is TGTGCCAGCAGCCAAGAAAAATTAGCTAACGAGCAGTACTTC.

This clonotype came up a few times. The chain combines TRBV30 with TRBJ1-4; D not certain. Germline loops: CDR1 GTSNPN, CDR2 SVGIG (reference sequence). The CDR3 has 13 residues. V lost 8 bases and J 6 bases, leaving 16 bases between the germline ends. Here the CDR3 reads CAGPHTDHEKLFF. Here the CDR3 DNA reads TGTGCCGGACCCCACACAGACCATGAAAAACTGTTTTTT.

This clonotype was found a few times. This sequence joins TRBV20-1 and TRBJ2-5; D might be TRBD2 (6 bases). Germline V CDR1 and CDR2: DFQATT, SNEGSKA (reference sequence). V shed 6 bases and J shed 5 bases, with 13 bases lying between them. CDR3 length: 12 amino acids. Here the CDR3 reads CSASGVGETQYF. The CDR3 region has the DNA TGCAGTGCCTCGGGGGTTGGCGAGACCCAGTACTTC.

The V gene is TRBV2, the J gene TRBJ2-3; 8 bases are shared with TRBD1. With 7 bases clipped from V and 2 bases from J, the junction kept 17 bases outside the gene matches. Germline assignment: CDR1 SNHLY and CDR2 FYNNEI. This CDR3 is 18 amino acids long. The DNA for the CDR3 is TGTGCCAGCACCCAAATGGGGACAGGAGTGATCAACACAGATACGCAGTATTTT. This codes for CASTQMGTGVINTDTQYF.

V and J are TRBV6-5 and TRBJ2-7; D gene uncertain. With 0 bases removed from V and 3 bases from J, the gap between germline ends came to 12 bases. Germline V gene lookup returns CDR1 MNHEY and CDR2 SVGAGI. The CDR3 sequence is 15 residues long. CDR3 nucleotides: TGTGCCAGCAGTTACTCGAGCTACGGCGACTACGAGCAGTACTTC. Amino acids: CASSYSSYGDYEQYF.

This rearrangement joins TRBV3-1 to TRBJ2-1; perhaps D is TRBD1 or TRBD2 (5 bases each). Trimming pared 4 bases from V and 7 bases from J, leaving 17 bases between. Germline V gene sequence: CDR1 LGHDT, CDR2 YNNKEL (reference sequence). This CDR3 contains 15 residues. The DNA of the CDR3 is TGTGCCAGCAGCCGATCTGACCGGGACGGAAATGAGCAGTTCTTC. Translation: CASSRSDRDGNEQFF.

Many counts were recorded for this clonotype. The chain uses TRBV24-1 and TRBJ2-6; TRBD2 matches 7 bases. This CDR3 has 18 amino acids. Germline trimming cut 3 bases from V and 0 bases from J; bases unmatched to any gene: 7. Germline assignment: CDR1 KGHDR and CDR2 SFDVKD. CDR3 bases: TGTGCCACCAGTGATGGGGACCGGGGGGTCTCTGGGGCCAACGTCCTGACTTTC. Translating it yields CATSDGDRGVSGANVLTF.

This clonotype came up a few times. The chain couples TRBV15 to TRBJ2-1; D remains ambiguous. The V end was cut by 0 bases, the J end by 0 bases, with 9 bases between. This CDR3 contains 16 residues. Germline V gene sequence: CDR1 LNHNV, CDR2 YYDKDF (reference sequence). CDR3 sequence reads: CATSRETGRSYNEQFF. Written as DNA, the CDR3 is TGTGCCACCAGCAGAGAGACGGGCCGCTCCTACAATGAGCAGTTCTTC.

This clonotype was counted only a few times. The chain couples TRBV6-1 to TRBJ1-2; D is ambiguous. Trimming took 2 bases from V and 3 from J, leaving 13 bases between them. The CDR3 consists of 15 residues. Per the germline V gene, CDR1 is MNHNS and CDR2 is SASEGT. The CDR3 is CASSEREAPYYGYTF. CDR3 bases: TGTGCCAGCAGTGAAAGGGAGGCCCCGTACTATGGCTACACCTTC.

This clonotype was seen repeatedly, ten times or more. The chain uses TRBV12-3 or TRBV12-4 and TRBJ2-7; D is ambiguous. CDR3 size: 13 residues. V lost 5 bases, J lost 2 bases, and 10 bases lay in between. The CDR3 DNA reads as TGTGCCAGCAGTGAGCGCCGGGCCTACGAGCAGTACTTC. Translation: CASSERRAYEQYF.

In DNA form, the CDR3 reads TGTGCCAGCAGCCCCCCGACAGGGCCGGAGACCCAGTACTTC. Protein product: CASSPPTGPETQYF. The gene calls are TRBV4-2 and TRBJ2-5; 7 nucleotides align to TRBD1. The J segment lost 5 bases and the V segment lost 4 bases, leaving 7 bases of the junction unmatched. Germline assignment: CDR1 LGHNA and CDR2 YNFKEQ. The CDR3 has 14 amino acids.

DNA for the CDR3: TGTGCCAGCAGTTTATCCCTTACAGGGGGCGGCTACGAGCAGTACTTC. This sequence encodes CASSLSLTGGGYEQYF. The V and J genes are TRBV28 and TRBJ2-7; 9 bases map to TRBD1. The V segment lost 1 base and the J segment 3 bases; nucleotides outside the gene matches: 7. The CDR3 has 16 amino acids. CDR1 and CDR2 (germline): MDHEN, SYDVKM.

This clonotype has a count of ten or more. The gene calls are TRBV7-2 and TRBJ2-3; no clear D. The germline V gene has CDR1 SGHTA and CDR2 FQGNSA. The CDR3 loop spans 11 amino acids. V dropped 10 bases and J dropped 3 bases, with 8 bases sitting between them. The CDR3 nucleotides read TGTGCCACTTCTTCAACAGATACGCAGTATTTT. Its translation: CATSSTDTQYF.

This clonotype came up many times. The chain combines TRBV10-3 with TRBJ1-1, with 8 bases identical to TRBD1. The germline V gene has CDR1 ENHRY and CDR2 SYGVKD. V lost 7 bases to trimming and J lost 4 bases; unmatched junction nucleotides: 5. This CDR3 region has 13 residues. CDR3 sequence (DNA): TGTGCCATCACCCCAGGACAGGGCACTGAAGCTTTCTTT. Protein: CAITPGQGTEAFF.

This clonotype was recorded many times. The J gene is TRBJ2-5, the V gene TRBV7-3; D is uncertain. The CDR3 runs to 13 residues. Germline CDR1 reads SGHTA; CDR2 reads FQGTGA. Trimming cost V 0 bases and J 5 bases, with 7 bases left between them. This chain's CDR3 is CASSLTLKETQYF. CDR3 DNA: TGTGCCAGCAGCTTAACGTTAAAGGAGACCCAGTACTTC.

This clonotype was recorded a few times. The chain combines TRBV20-1 with TRBJ2-7; 8 bases are a match to TRBD2. This CDR3 region has 14 residues. The germline CDR1 and CDR2 sequences are DFQATT and SNEGSKA (reference sequence). V lost 2 bases to trimming and J lost 3 bases; unmatched junction nucleotides: 6. In DNA, the CDR3 is TGCAGTGCTAGACAACTAGCGGACCTCTACGAGCAGTACTTC. It is translated as CSARQLADLYEQYF.

This clonotype was picked up many times. This sequence joins TRBV29-1 and TRBJ2-7; 7 nucleotides align to TRBD1. With 4 bases clipped from V and 3 bases from J, the junction kept 6 bases outside the gene matches. The germline V gene encodes CDR1 SQVTM and CDR2 ANQGSEA. The CDR3 is 13 residues long. The CDR3 loop is CSVAGTEFYEQYF. As DNA, the CDR3 is TGCAGCGTTGCGGGGACAGAGTTCTACGAGCAGTACTTC.